This TCR beta chain was identified in a study of blood T cell repertoires in COVID-19. Study overall: PBMCs, B-cell-depleted T cells, or T cells were the source of the cDNA or gDNA that made up the material.

The method was immunoSEQ multiplex PCR; TCRdb's version includes in-frame clones alone and lacks a portion of them. The sample includes approximately 76,000 clones, roughly 86% seen only once; the top ten take approximately 1.9%. The clonotype comes from a woman aged 60-75 years with acute or convalescent COVID-19. What was sequenced was peripheral blood.

The CDR3 region is CASGQGGYGYTF. CDR3 DNA sequence: TGTGCCTCGGGACAGGGGGGCTATGGCTACACCTTC. The V call is TRBV30, the J call TRBJ1-2, with 11 bases fitting TRBD1. The CDR3 has 12 residues. Germline V gene sequence: CDR1 GTSNPN, CDR2 SVGIG (reference sequence). V was clipped by 7 bases and J by 4 bases; unmatched bases: 2.